These T cell receptor beta chains were read from a single sample in a study of CXCR3-negative and CXCR3-positive naive CD8 T cells. From its re-call of the 5' RACE reads, TCRdb lists each CDR3 protein once, without DNA. The table lists 100,000 to 150,000 distinct CDR3 sequences. The sample taken for sequencing was naive CXCR3- CD8+ T cells from blood. These receptors originate from a human donor in good health. Some clones in this sample may be carry-over from other donors' samples. The CDR3 runs from the conserved cysteine through the conserved F or W.

>TRBJ1-1|TRBV19|14
CASSIGGSDTEAFF
>TRBJ2-3|TRBV7-6|17
CASSSGGGTINTDTQYF
>TRBJ2-7|TRBV19|14
CASSSRRDSYEQYF
>TRBJ2-7|TRBV3-1|13
CASSQEGGGEQYF
>TRBJ1-1|TRBV20-1|14
CSALDRGLDTEAFF
>TRBJ1-2|TRBV4-1|15
CASSQLKGQGIDYTF
>TRBJ1-2|TRBV4-1|14
CASSRIGLNYGYTF
>TRBJ2-1|TRBV9|13
CASSVGPNNEQFF
>TRBJ2-3|TRBV12-3/TRBV12-4|17
CASSQAAPIELTDTQYF
>TRBJ1-2|TRBV7-9|12
CASSLFNYGYTF
>TRBJ2-2|TRBV7-9|12
CASTPNTGELFF
>TRBJ2-7|TRBV29-1|15
CSVEVVGQVSYEQYF
>TRBJ1-2|TRBV7-9|13
CASSLSGYYGYTF
>TRBJ2-5|TRBV28|20
CASSFPKTSGGPAYQETQYF
>TRBJ2-1|TRBV29-1|14
CSVEYRDYYNEQFF
>TRBJ2-3|TRBV15|14
CATSRDIEIDTQYF
>TRBJ2-7|TRBV20-1|16
CSALDYTGLVGYEQYF
>TRBJ2-1|TRBV6-1|15
CASSATGRFDNEQFF
>TRBJ2-7|TRBV6-2/TRBV6-3|15
CASETGTGSSYEQYF
>TRBJ2-3|TRBV11-2|16
CASSLYGTYNTDTQYF
>TRBJ1-1|TRBV15|14
CATSYMSSGTGLFF
>TRBJ2-2|TRBV28|15
CASSLSTGGTGELFF
>TRBJ2-1|TRBV10-2|16
CASSEGLAGGDNEQFF
>TRBJ2-1|TRBV13|13
CASSWLTRPRQFF
>TRBJ2-7|TRBV4-2|16
CASSQEAGGVGYEQYF
>TRBJ2-5|TRBV4-1|15
CASSQMPGTKETQYF
>TRBJ2-5|TRBV7-6|14
CASSSLAEGETQYF
>TRBJ2-1|TRBV14|22
CASSPYTQETVWREAFVNEQFF
>TRBJ1-1|TRBV7-9|15
CASSLVTGLNTEAFF
>TRBJ2-2|TRBV28|14
CASRAGQFTRELFF
>TRBJ2-7|TRBV29-1|14
CSVEDGGGTYEQYF
>TRBJ2-7|TRBV12-3/TRBV12-4|13
CASSTGNNYEQYF
>TRBJ2-3|TRBV20-1|14
CSARERGGPDTQYF
>TRBJ1-6|TRBV15|15
CATSRGGDYNSPLHF
>TRBJ2-1|TRBV7-6|13
CASSLVEGGEQFF
>TRBJ2-7|TRBV4-1|15
CASSELSGTNYEQYF
>TRBJ1-1|TRBV20-1|15
CSARGKDNMNTEAFF
>TRBJ2-7|TRBV7-6|14
CASSPWASSYEQYF
>TRBJ2-1|TRBV3-1|13
CASSHDWDNEQFF
>TRBJ2-7|TRBV29-1|12
CSVSWGAAEQYF
>TRBJ2-7|TRBV28|15
CASSFSSVSPYEQYF
>TRBJ2-3|TRBV28|20
CATLLPHRASGREGTDTQYF
>TRBJ2-3|TRBV15|15
CATSSARASADTQYF
>TRBJ2-3|TRBV10-3|17
CAISESISLRSTDTQYF
>TRBJ1-2|TRBV29-1|12
CSVDEGTYGYTF
>TRBJ2-1|TRBV11-2|16
CASSSGTSGLYNEQFF